This TCR beta chain originates from a study of blood T cell repertoires in COVID-19. The wider study: Samples of COVID-19 (acute and convalescent) were obtained from the United States, Italy and Spain.

With 0 bases removed from V and 5 bases from J, the gap between germline ends came to 12 bases. The CDR3 sequence is 15 residues long. The germline CDR1 and CDR2 sequences are SGHRS and YFSETQ. Cohorts were determined from participant-reported clinical history. Exposed volunteers were people who met a COVID-19 case within 2 weeks before study entry. Under the authors' procedure: Reference gene primer amplification in the assay estimated nucleated cell counts. Clones were read by immunoSEQ multiplex PCR, and TCRdb kept only the in-frame ones, dropping some. V, J and clone size were drawn from that table, and D and trimming were deduced from the DNA. The table lists roughly 230,000 clones, 85% of them singletons. This clone appeared a single time.

Sequencing was carried out using PBMCs or T cells enriched from blood (not recorded which). The clonotype was recovered from a woman aged 50 to 60 who had been exposed to COVID-19. The V and J genes are TRBV5-1 and TRBJ1-3; D ambiguous. CDR3 residues: CASSLDLGVRNTIYF. CDR3 DNA: TGCGCCAGCAGCTTGGACTTGGGCGTTCGAAACACCATATATTTT.